The rows below give T cell receptor beta chains drawn from one sample of a study of shared T cell receptors in the human thymus. Measured with immunoSEQ multiplex PCR; TCRdb has only the in-frame clones, and not every one. The sample lists some 660,000 clones; around 87% were seen once. These records were also assigned to another study, of human thymus T cells.

The sample consisted of thymocytes. These receptors all stem from a boy under three years old with a congenital heart defect. CDR3s include the opening cysteine and the closing phenylalanine or tryptophan. D genes are given only for firm matches. Some rows have no size entry. The others give once, few or many, or a class for an expanded clone.

>TRBD2|TRBJ2-1|few|TRBV5-6
TGTGCCAGCAGCTTGGGTCGGGGGGGCCGTAGTGAGCAGTTCTTC
CASSLGRGGRSEQFF
>TRBD1|TRBJ2-2|NA|TRBV29-1
TGCAGCGTGAGGGACAGGGCGGGGACCGGGGAGCTGTTTTTT
CSVRDRAGTGELFF
>TRBD2|TRBJ2-1|few|TRBV7-4
TGTGCCAGCAGCTCCAGTTCGCTAGCGGGAGGTTCCTCCTACAATGAGCAGTTCTTC
CASSSSSLAGGSSYNEQFF
>NA|TRBJ2-7|NA|TRBV6-6
TGTGCCAGCAGTTACGGCTTAGGCAGCGCCTACGAGCAGTACTTC
CASSYGLGSAYEQYF
>NA|TRBJ2-7|NA|TRBV29-1
TGCAGCGCCGTTGCGCGGGGCAGTAAGCGCGAGCAGTACTTC
CSAVARGSKREQYF
>TRBD2|TRBJ2-1|NA|TRBV20-1
TGCAGTGCTAACGCGGGGGGGTCGTTCTTC
CSANAGGSFF
>TRBD2|TRBJ2-3|few|TRBV28
TGTGCCAGCACCCTAAGCGGGAGTTTGGTAGATACGCAGTATTTT
CASTLSGSLVDTQYF
>NA|TRBJ2-1|NA|TRBV7-9
TGTGCCAGCAGCTTAGCGCTACGTAATGAGCAGTTCTTC
CASSLALRNEQFF
>NA|TRBJ2-3|NA|TRBV10-3
TGTGCCATCCTACTAGACGGCACAGATACGCAGTATTTT
CAILLDGTDTQYF
>TRBD1|TRBJ1-3|NA|TRBV30
TGTGCCTGGAGGGTCCAACCTCGGGACAGGGAAGGAAACACCATATATTTT
CAWRVQPRDREGNTIYF
>NA|TRBJ2-5|NA|TRBV5-4
TGTGCCAGCAGCTTGAGGACTTCGCCAAGGGAGACCCAGTACTTC
CASSLRTSPRETQYF